This T cell receptor beta chain is drawn from a study of T cells in Graves' hyperthyroidism and ophthalmopathy. Whole-study findings and limits: Among thyroid clonotypes expanded above 0.001, most also appeared in blood.

The TCR beta CDR3 regions underwent amplification using RNA transcripts as the source. The HTBI primer set served for first-round RT-PCR of the TCR CDR3. TCRdb redid the calling of the multiplex PCR reads with MiXCR, one entry per CDR3 protein. Of around 620,000 distinct CDR3 sequences in the sample, 12% to 15% were seen once. This clonotype was counted ten times or more. The antigen is not known. The length of the CDR3 is 16 residues. J was trimmed by 8 bases and V by 4 bases; bases with no gene match: 13. Germline loops: CDR1 SGHTA, CDR2 FQGNSA. Uncontrolled infection, other autoimmune disease, pregnancy or lactation excluded patients. The diagnoses drew upon clinical symptoms, serum thyroxine and TRAb, thyroid ultrasound and orbital computed tomography.

The gene calls are TRBV7-2 and TRBJ1-4, with 7 bases fitting TRBD1. The material sequenced was blood. The origin of this receptor is a woman aged 18-29 years with Graves' ophthalmopathy. CDR3 loop: CASSYLTDRMIEKLFF. The CDR3 DNA reads TGTGCCAGCAGCTACCTAACGGACAGGATGATCGAAAAACTGTTTTTT.